This TCR beta chain emerged from a study of shared clonotypes between healthy human individuals. A note on this clone: The identical CDR3 is also encoded by other nucleotide sequences in the sample.

Naive CD8 cells comprised CD45RO-negative, CCR7-positively selected cells, excluding terminally differentiated effector memory CD45RA+ cells. Healthy and HIV-negative, the adult donors had no recent acute infections or vaccinations. Every donor, a Caucasian adult, lived in Nashville, Tennessee. Germline CDR1 reads MRHNA; CDR2 reads SNTAGT. Deletions cut 6 bases from V and 0 bases from J, with 5 bases between. The CDR3 has 13 residues. TCRdb's table, derived via immunoSEQ multiplex PCR, lists solely in-frame clones and lacks some. The sample holds around 1.9 million clones, 93% seen once. V gene TRBV6-4 combines with J gene TRBJ2-2; no definite D call. Sequences were obtained from naive CD8+ T cells from PBMCs. The receptor's source is a young man in good health. Some clones in this sample may be carry-over from other donors' samples. The CDR3 DNA is TGTGCCAGCAGCCTTACGAACACCGGGGAGCTGTTTTTT. This translates into CASSLTNTGELFF.